This record looks at one T cell receptor (beta chain) sequence and its context. Its cognate antigen is unknown. This specimen belongs to a study of cytomegalovirus exposure and HLA in healthy donors. Findings of the study overall: In a later analysis, DRB1 alleles had the most associated TCRs; HLA-C alleles the fewest.

CDR3 length: 13 residues. V was cut by 5 bases and J by 6 bases, with 14 bases left in between. CDR1 and CDR2 (germline): SGHTA, FQGNSA. When sampled, the donors appeared nominally healthy, though they likely had unrecorded immune exposures. Primers for the PCR totalled 60 Vbeta and 13 Jbeta. Original processing notes: Approximately 73 million unique TCR beta chains, some 9.9 million shared, were counted in a later analysis. Produced via immunoSEQ multiplex PCR; TCRdb's table is partial and in-frame only. The V and J calls and clone size are taken from that table; D and trimming were inferred from the DNA. Of about 94,000 clones detected, around 84% appear once; the ten largest clones hold 10%.

The chain has TRBV7-2 and TRBJ2-7, with D perhaps TRBD2 (7 bases). This clonotype originated in a human donor in good health. The sequenced sample was PBMCs. In DNA, the CDR3 is TGTGCCAGCAGCGCGGGGGCTAATCTCGAGCAGTACTTC. Encoded protein: CASSAGANLEQYF.